This TCR beta chain was retrieved from a study of T cells after yellow fever vaccination. Study findings and constraints: Most primary-vaccination clones recurred post-booster (under 98% CD4, over 70% CD8). The secondary response was weaker, and its peak arrived faster, on day 5 versus 15.

TCRdb reanalysed the 5' RACE reads using MiXCR and keeps one entry per CDR3 protein. The sample shows some 300,000 distinct CDR3 sequences, around 10% of them seen only once. With V trimmed by 2 bases and J by 4 bases, 3 bases remained unmatched. The CDR3 is made up of 15 amino acids. Looked up from germline, CDR1 is SGHVS and CDR2 is FQNEAQ. This clonotype was seen more than once but under ten times. Its antigen is unidentified. The J gene is TRBJ2-1, the V gene TRBV7-8, with 9 bases matching TRBD2. Material: CD4+ T cells sorted from PBMCs, obtained 45 days after the yellow fever booster vaccination. The TCR originated in a man aged 18 to 35 who received the YFV17D yellow fever vaccine. CDR3 residues: CASSLTAGGYNEQFF. For the CDR3, the DNA is TGTGCCAGCAGCTTAACAGCGGGGGGTTACAATGAGCAGTTCTTC.